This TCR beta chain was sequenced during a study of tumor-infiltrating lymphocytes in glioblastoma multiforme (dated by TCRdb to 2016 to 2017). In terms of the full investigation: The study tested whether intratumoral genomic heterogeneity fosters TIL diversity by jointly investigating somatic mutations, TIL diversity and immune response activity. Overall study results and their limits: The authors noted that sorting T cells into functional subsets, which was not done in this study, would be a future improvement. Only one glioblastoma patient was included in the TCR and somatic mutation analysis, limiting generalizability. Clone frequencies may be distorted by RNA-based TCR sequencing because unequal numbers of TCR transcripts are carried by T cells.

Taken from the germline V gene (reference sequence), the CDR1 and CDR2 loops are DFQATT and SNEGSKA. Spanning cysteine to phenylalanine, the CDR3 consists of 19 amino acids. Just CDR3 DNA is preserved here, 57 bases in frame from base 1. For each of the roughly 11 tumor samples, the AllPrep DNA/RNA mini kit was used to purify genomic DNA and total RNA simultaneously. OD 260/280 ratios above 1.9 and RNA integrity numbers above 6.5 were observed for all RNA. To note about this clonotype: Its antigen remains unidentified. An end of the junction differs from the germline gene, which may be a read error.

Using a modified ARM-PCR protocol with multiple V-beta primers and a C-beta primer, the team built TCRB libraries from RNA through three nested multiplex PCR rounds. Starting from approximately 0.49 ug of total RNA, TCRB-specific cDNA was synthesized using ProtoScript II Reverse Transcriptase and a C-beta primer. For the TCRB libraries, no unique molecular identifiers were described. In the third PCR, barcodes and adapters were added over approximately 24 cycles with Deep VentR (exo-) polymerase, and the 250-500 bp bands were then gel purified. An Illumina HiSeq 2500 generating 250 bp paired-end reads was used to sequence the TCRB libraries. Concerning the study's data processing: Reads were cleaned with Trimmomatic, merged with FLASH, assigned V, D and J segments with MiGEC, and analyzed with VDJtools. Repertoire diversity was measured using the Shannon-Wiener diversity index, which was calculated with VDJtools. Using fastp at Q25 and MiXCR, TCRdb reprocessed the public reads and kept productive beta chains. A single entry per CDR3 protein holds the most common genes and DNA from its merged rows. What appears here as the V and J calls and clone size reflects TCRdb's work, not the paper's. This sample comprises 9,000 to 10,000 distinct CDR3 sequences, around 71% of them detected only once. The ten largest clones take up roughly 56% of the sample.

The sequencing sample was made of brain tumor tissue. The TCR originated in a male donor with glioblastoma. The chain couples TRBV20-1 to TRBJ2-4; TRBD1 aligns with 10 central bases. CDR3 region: CSARDPDRGTLKAKNIQYF. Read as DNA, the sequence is TGCAGTGCTAGAGACCCGGACAGGGGGACTCTGAAAGCCAAGAACATTCAGTACTTC.